The next 19 T cell receptor beta chains were all read from a single sample in a study of STAT5B mutations in CD4+ large granular lymphocyte leukemia. Profiling relied on immunoSEQ multiplex PCR, and the TCRdb table lists in-frame clones only, not all of them. Among about 30,000 clones, under 85% were seen once, and the ten largest hold about 2.5%. Sequenced sample: CD4+ T cells from blood buffy coats. These receptors all come from a human donor in good health.

V usage is TRBV5-1 and J usage is TRBJ2-1, with a possible D match to TRBD1 (5 bases). V dropped 3 bases and J dropped 0 bases, with 7 bases sitting between them. The germline V gene has CDR1 SGHRS and CDR2 YFSETQ. The CDR3 totals 14 residues. The CDR3 protein is CASSSRGSYNEQFF. CDR3 nucleotide sequence: TGCGCCAGCAGCTCTAGGGGCTCCTACAATGAGCAGTTCTTC.

The CDR3 protein is CASSPPGHNNSPLHF. CDR3 nucleotide sequence: TGTGCCAGCAGTCCCCCGGGACACAATAATTCACCCCTCCACTTT. The chain is built from TRBV27 and TRBJ1-6; weak D call: TRBD1 (6 bases). The CDR3 consists of 15 residues. With 5 bases removed from V and 5 bases from J, the gap between germline ends came to 13 bases. Germline CDR1 is MNHEY and CDR2 is SMNVEV (reference sequence).

This clone occurred once. J is TRBJ2-7 and V is TRBV11-1, with 7 bases aligning to TRBD1. Germline assignment: CDR1 SGHAT and CDR2 FQDESV (reference sequence). This CDR3 spans 14 amino acids. Trimming took 5 bases from V and 5 from J; bases not matched to a gene: 9. Here the CDR3 DNA reads TGTGCCAGCAGCCTCTGGACAGGTCGGAACGAGCAGTACTTC. This gives the protein CASSLWTGRNEQYF. Based on the CDR3 plus reference TRBV11-1 and TRBJ2-7, the full variable domain is EAEVAQSPRYKITEKSQAVAFWCDPISGHATLYWYRQILGQGPELLVQFQDESVVDDSQLPKDRFSAERLKGVDSTLKIQPAELGDSAMYLCASSLWTGRNEQYFGPGTRLTVT.

J is TRBJ1-1 and V is TRBV6-1, with D uncertain. This CDR3 region has 8 residues. Trimming shortened V by 6 bases and J by 11 bases, and 4 bases separated the two germline ends. Germline values: CDR1 MNHNS, CDR2 SASEGT. The CDR3 DNA reads TGTGCCAGCAGGGGGGCTTTCTTT. Translated, it gives CASRGAFF.

The J gene is TRBJ1-1, the V gene TRBV7-9, with 8 bases identical to TRBD1. Per the germline V gene, CDR1 is SEHNR and CDR2 is FQNEAQ (reference sequence). This CDR3 region has 14 residues. Unmatched junction bases numbered 6, after V lost 6 bases and J lost 3 bases. CDR3 nucleotide sequence: TGTGCCAGCAGTGACAGGGGACTATACACTGAAGCTTTCTTT. It is translated as CASSDRGLYTEAFF.

The rearrangement uses TRBV27 and TRBJ1-1; D possibly corresponds to TRBD1 (6 bases). The germline gives CDR1 MNHEY, CDR2 SMNVEV (reference sequence). This CDR3 is 14 amino acids long. Trimming shortened V by 5 bases and J by 4 bases, and 14 bases separated the two germline ends. In DNA form, the CDR3 reads TGTGCCAGCAGTCCAAGGACAGAAGGCACTGAAGCTTTCTTT. Its protein product is CASSPRTEGTEAFF.

V gene TRBV5-4 combines with J gene TRBJ2-7; tentative D call: TRBD2 (5 bases). V lost 4 bases, J lost 3 bases, and 14 bases lay in between. From germline, CDR1 is SGHNT and CDR2 YYREEE (reference sequence). The length of the CDR3 is 14 residues. This CDR3 is CASSGPAGVYEQYF. Here the CDR3 DNA reads TGTGCCAGCAGCGGGCCCGCCGGGGTCTACGAGCAGTACTTC. Drawing the rest from reference TRBV5-4 and TRBJ2-7, the complete variable domain is ETGVTQSPTHLIKTRGQQVTLRCSSQSGHNTVSWYQQALGQGPQFIFQYYREEENGRGNFPPRFSGLQFPNYSSELNVNALELDDSALYLCASSGPAGVYEQYFGPGTRLTVT.

This chain uses TRBV4-1 with TRBJ2-7; 13 nucleotides align to TRBD2. The CDR3 is 15 residues long. From germline, CDR1 is MGHRA and CDR2 YSYEKL. After removal of 1 base from V and 11 bases from J, the junction contained 8 bases not matched to a gene. CDR3: CASSQGDGTSGKKYF. The DNA for the CDR3 is TGCGCCAGCAGCCAAGGGGACGGGACTAGCGGGAAGAAGTACTTC.

The V and J genes are TRBV19 and TRBJ1-5; D gene unclear. V was cut by 6 bases and J by 4 bases, with 10 bases left in between. This CDR3 region has 13 residues. Germline CDR1 LNHDA, CDR2 SQIVND (reference sequence). CDR3 bases: TGTGCCAGTAGGACAAACGCAAATCAGCCCCAGCATTTT. The encoded protein is CASRTNANQPQHF.

This rearrangement joins TRBV9 to TRBJ2-3; 8 bases agree with TRBD2. Germline loops: CDR1 SGDLS, CDR2 YYNGEE. CDR3 length equals 15 residues. After removal of 5 bases from V and 1 base from J, the junction contained 6 bases not matched to a gene. CDR3 sequence reads: CASSTSGGRTDTQYF. CDR3 nucleotides: TGTGCCAGCAGTACAAGCGGGGGCCGCACAGATACGCAGTATTTT.

V gene TRBV4-1 combines with J gene TRBJ2-5; D gene uncertain. CDR1 is MGHRA and CDR2 is YSYEKL in the germline V gene. The CDR3 length is 13 residues. The ends were cut back, 3 bases at V and 5 bases at J, with 10 bases in the middle. The CDR3: CASSQVPVETQYF. DNA of the CDR3: TGCGCCAGCAGCCAGGTCCCTGTCGAGACCCAGTACTTC.

The chain combines TRBV4-1 with TRBJ1-3; D unresolved. The CDR3 extends over 18 amino acids. Germline values: CDR1 MGHRA, CDR2 YSYEKL. The germline V and J ends were trimmed by 2 bases and 0 bases, with 17 bases remaining between them. The CDR3 bases are TGCGCCAGCAGCCAAACTACCCTTGGGAGACGCTCTGGAAACACCATATATTTT. Protein sequence: CASSQTTLGRRSGNTIYF.

This rearrangement joins TRBV9 to TRBJ2-3, with D uncertain. This CDR3 has 15 amino acids. CDR1 is SGDLS, CDR2 YYNGEE, per germline. The germline V and J ends were trimmed by 3 bases and 0 bases, with 11 bases remaining between them. For the CDR3, the DNA is TGTGCCAGCAGCGAGGAACTCCCTAGCACAGATACGCAGTATTTT. It specifies CASSEELPSTDTQYF.

The chain has TRBV29-1 and TRBJ1-3, with D possibly TRBD1 on 5 matching bases. Trimming stripped 7 bases from V and 1 base from J, with 11 bases between. This CDR3 has 13 amino acids. Germline V gene sequence: CDR1 SQVTM, CDR2 ANQGSEA. This CDR3 reads CSAYQGSGNTIYF. CDR3 coding DNA: TGCAGCGCCTACCAGGGATCTGGAAACACCATATATTTT.

The CDR3 DNA is TGCAGCGCCGGGGGGCAGGGGGCAACGGGAAACACCATATATTTT. Its translation: CSAGGQGATGNTIYF. The chain links TRBV29-1 to TRBJ1-3, with 8 positions matching TRBD1. V lost 7 bases and J lost 4; bases outside the gene matches: 12. The germline V gene encodes CDR1 SQVTM and CDR2 ANQGSEA. There are 15 residues in the CDR3.

V is TRBV18 and J is TRBJ2-5; D is perhaps TRBD1 (7 bases). The germline V and J ends were trimmed by 3 bases and 5 bases, with 19 bases remaining between them. Germline V lookup: CDR1 KGHSH, CDR2 LQKENI. The length of the CDR3 is 16 residues. The CDR3 sequence is CASSPTRQGGVETQYF. CDR3 DNA: TGTGCCAGCTCACCCACCCGACAGGGAGGAGTGGAGACCCAGTACTTC.

The V gene is TRBV6-5, the J gene TRBJ2-7; D assignment may be TRBD1 or TRBD2 (5 bases each). CDR3 size: 13 residues. Germline CDR1 reads MNHEY; CDR2 reads SVGAGI. V was clipped by 3 bases and J by 7 bases, with 13 bases between them. CDR3 loop: CASSYVGAREQYF. The CDR3 DNA sequence: TGTGCCAGCAGTTATGTCGGGGCGAGGGAGCAGTACTTC.

The chain is built from TRBV30 and TRBJ2-7; possible D gene TRBD2, 6 bases. The length of the CDR3 is 16 residues. Trimming stripped 0 bases from V and 9 bases from J, with 24 bases between. Germline CDR1 and CDR2: GTSNPN and SVGIG (reference sequence). The CDR3 DNA is TGTGCCTGGAGTGTCCCCCCGGGGGATAGAAGTTGGGGGCAGTACTTC. Its protein product is CAWSVPPGDRSWGQYF.

V gene TRBV6-1 combines with J gene TRBJ2-1; 10 nucleotides align to TRBD2. The trim removed 10 bases at V and 10 bases at J, leaving 16 bases unmatched. From germline, CDR1 is MNHNS and CDR2 SASEGT. The CDR3 sequence is 15 residues long. The DNA of the CDR3 is TGTGCCACCATGGGGTCCACTAGCGGGATTCGGGAGCAGTTCTTC. Its translation is CATMGSTSGIREQFF.